This T cell receptor (beta chain) was obtained from a study of technical replicates of blood from several donors. This table comes from immunoSEQ multiplex PCR, and its TCRdb copy is limited to in-frame clones, with some not included. The repertoire has around 83,000 clones, 94% of them found once; the top ten carry under 0.3%. CDR1 SGDLS and CDR2 YYNGEE come from the germline V gene. The junction had 5 bases not matched to a gene; V was cut back by 4 bases and J by 0 bases. The CDR3 covers 15 residues. The chain joins TRBV9 to TRBJ2-3, with 7 bases aligning to TRBD1. This clonotype originated in a human donor in good health. Sequencing input: T cells isolated from PBMCs. CDR3 DNA: TGTGCCAGCAGCTCGACAGGGCGGAGCACAGATACGCAGTATTTT. Translation gives CASSSTGRSTDTQYF.